This T cell receptor (beta chain) appears in the sequencing data of a study of blood T cell repertoires in COVID-19. Study-level information: The United States, Italy and Spain were the sources of the acute and convalescent COVID-19 samples.

Per the germline V gene, CDR1 is SGHNT and CDR2 is YENEEA. Trimming took off 9 bases at V and 4 bases at J, with 22 bases between the two ends. This CDR3 comprises 16 residues. Original data processing: Estimated nucleated cell counts came from reference gene primer amplification. The method was immunoSEQ multiplex PCR; TCRdb's version includes in-frame clones alone and lacks a portion of them. D and trimming were read from the DNA, whereas the V and J calls and clone size are those reported in that table. This sample yields about 230,000 clones, of which about 88% are seen a single time; about 0.93% belongs to the top ten.

The TCR sequence derives from a man aged 40-50 years with acute or convalescent COVID-19. The chain employs TRBV11-3 and TRBJ2-1; the D gene is possibly TRBD2 (5 bases). Sequenced: peripheral blood. CDR3: CASTNAEGVGYNEQFF. In DNA, the CDR3 is TGTGCCAGTACCAACGCCGAGGGTGTGGGTTACAATGAGCAGTTCTTC. Using reference TRBV11-3 and TRBJ2-1 for the parts outside the CDR3, the full variable domain is EAGVVQSPRYKIIEKKQPVAFWCNPISGHNTLYWYLQNLGQGPELLIRYENEEAVDDSQLPKDRFSAERLKGVDSTLKIQPAELGDSAVYLCASTNAEGVGYNEQFFGPGTRLTVL.